This TCR beta chain was documented in a study of cytomegalovirus exposure and HLA in healthy donors. This table comes from immunoSEQ multiplex PCR, and its TCRdb copy is limited to in-frame clones, with some not included. The sample records around 140,000 clones, approximately 94% being singletons. Germline V gene data show CDR1 as SQVTM and CDR2 as ANQGSEA. The CDR3 runs 15 residues. Trimming shortened V by 3 bases and J by 3 bases, and 14 bases separated the two germline ends. The receptor was isolated from a young man in good health and CMV-seropositive. Sample: PBMCs. The J gene is TRBJ2-2, the V gene TRBV29-1, with a possible D match to TRBD2 (6 bases). CDR3 sequence (DNA): TGCAGCGTTGACCCCGGAGGGGCAGACACCGGGGAGCTGTTTTTT. Amino acid sequence: CSVDPGGADTGELFF.